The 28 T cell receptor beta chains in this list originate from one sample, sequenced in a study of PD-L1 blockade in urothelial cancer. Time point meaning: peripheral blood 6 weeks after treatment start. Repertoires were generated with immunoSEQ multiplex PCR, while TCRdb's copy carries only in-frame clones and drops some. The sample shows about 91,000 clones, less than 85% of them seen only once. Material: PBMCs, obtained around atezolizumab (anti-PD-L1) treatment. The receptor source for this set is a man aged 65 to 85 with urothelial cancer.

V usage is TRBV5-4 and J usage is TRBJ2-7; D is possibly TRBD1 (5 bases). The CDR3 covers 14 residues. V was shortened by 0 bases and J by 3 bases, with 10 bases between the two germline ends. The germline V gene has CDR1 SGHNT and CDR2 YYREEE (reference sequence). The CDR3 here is CASSLAPGNYEQYF. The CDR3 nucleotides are TGTGCCAGCAGCTTGGCTCCAGGGAACTACGAGCAGTACTTC.

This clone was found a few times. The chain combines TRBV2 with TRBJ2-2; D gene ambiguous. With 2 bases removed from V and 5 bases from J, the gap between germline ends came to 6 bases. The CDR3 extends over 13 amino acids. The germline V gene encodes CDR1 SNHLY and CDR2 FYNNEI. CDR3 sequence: CASSEFRTGELFF. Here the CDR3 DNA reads TGTGCCAGCAGTGAATTTCGTACCGGGGAGCTGTTTTTT.

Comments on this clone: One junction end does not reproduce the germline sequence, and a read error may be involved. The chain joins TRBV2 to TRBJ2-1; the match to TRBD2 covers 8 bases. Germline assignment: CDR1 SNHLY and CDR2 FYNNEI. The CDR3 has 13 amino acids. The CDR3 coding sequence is TGTGCCAGCACCAACCTGGGCGGGACTAGGGTGATCTTC. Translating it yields CASTNLGGTRVIF.

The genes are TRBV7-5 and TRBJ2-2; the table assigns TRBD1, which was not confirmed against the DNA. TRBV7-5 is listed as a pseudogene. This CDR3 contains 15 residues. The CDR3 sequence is CARSQHRKNTGELFF. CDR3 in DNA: TGTGCCAGAAGCCAGCACAGAAAGAACACCGGGGAGCTGTTTTTT.

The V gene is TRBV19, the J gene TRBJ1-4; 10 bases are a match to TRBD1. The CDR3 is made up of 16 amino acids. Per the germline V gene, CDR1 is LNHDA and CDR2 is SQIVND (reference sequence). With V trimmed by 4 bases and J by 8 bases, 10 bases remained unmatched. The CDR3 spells CASSRNDRGLFEKLFF. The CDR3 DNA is TGTGCCAGTAGTAGGAACGACAGGGGGCTCTTCGAAAAACTGTTTTTT.

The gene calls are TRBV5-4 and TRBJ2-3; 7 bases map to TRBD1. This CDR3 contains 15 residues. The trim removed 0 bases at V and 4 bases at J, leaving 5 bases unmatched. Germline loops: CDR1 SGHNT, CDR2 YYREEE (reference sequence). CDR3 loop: CASSLGQGAPDTQYF. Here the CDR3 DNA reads TGTGCCAGCAGCTTGGGACAGGGAGCCCCAGATACGCAGTATTTT.

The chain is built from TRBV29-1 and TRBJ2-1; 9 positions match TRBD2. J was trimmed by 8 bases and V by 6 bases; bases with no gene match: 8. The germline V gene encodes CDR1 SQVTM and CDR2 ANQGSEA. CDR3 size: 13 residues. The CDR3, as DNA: TGCAGCGTACTTAGCGGGAGTCGGCATGAGCAGTTCTTC. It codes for CSVLSGSRHEQFF.

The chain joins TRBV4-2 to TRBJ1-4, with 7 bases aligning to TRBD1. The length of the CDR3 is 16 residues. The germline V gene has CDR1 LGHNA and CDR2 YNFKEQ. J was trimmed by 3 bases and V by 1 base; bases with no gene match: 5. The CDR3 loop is CASSQGQGQPNEKLFF. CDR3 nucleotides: TGTGCCAGCAGCCAAGGACAGGGACAACCTAATGAAAAACTGTTTTTT.

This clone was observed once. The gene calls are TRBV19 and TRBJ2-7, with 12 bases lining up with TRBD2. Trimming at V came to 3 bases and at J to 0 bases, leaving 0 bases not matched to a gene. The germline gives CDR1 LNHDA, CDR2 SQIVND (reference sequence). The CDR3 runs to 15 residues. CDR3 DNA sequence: TGTGCCAGTAGTATGGGACTAGCGGGCTCCTACGAGCAGTACTTC. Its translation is CASSMGLAGSYEQYF.

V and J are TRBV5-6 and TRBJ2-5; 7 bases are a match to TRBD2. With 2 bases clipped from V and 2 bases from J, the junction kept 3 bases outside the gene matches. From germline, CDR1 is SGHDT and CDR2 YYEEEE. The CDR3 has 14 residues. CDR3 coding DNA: TGTGCCAGCAGCTTCGGAGCGGGACAAGAGACCCAGTACTTC. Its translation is CASSFGAGQETQYF. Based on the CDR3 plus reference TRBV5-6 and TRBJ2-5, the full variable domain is DAGVTQSPTHLIKTRGQQVTLRCSPKSGHDTVSWYQQALGQGPQFIFQYYEEEERQRGNFPDRFSGHQFPNYSSELNVNALLLGDSALYLCASSFGAGQETQYFGPGTRLLVL.

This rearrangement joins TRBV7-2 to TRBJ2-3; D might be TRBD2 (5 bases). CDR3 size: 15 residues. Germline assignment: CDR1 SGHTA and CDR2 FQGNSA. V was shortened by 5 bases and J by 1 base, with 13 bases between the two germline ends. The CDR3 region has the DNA TGTGCCAGCAGCCAAGGACTGGTGGGCACAGATACGCAGTATTTT. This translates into CASSQGLVGTDTQYF. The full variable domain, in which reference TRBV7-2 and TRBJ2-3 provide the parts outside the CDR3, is GAGVSQSPSNKVTEKGKDVELRCDPISGHTALYWYRQSLGQGLEFLIYFQGNSAPDKSGLPSDRFSAERTGGSVSTLTIQRTQQEDSAVYLCASSQGLVGTDTQYFGPGTRLTVL.

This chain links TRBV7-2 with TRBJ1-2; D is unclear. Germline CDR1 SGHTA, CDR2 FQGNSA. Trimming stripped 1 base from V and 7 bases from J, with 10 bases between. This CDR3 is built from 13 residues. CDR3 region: CASSLENFIGYTF. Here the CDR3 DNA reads TGTGCCAGCAGCTTAGAAAACTTTATTGGCTACACCTTC.

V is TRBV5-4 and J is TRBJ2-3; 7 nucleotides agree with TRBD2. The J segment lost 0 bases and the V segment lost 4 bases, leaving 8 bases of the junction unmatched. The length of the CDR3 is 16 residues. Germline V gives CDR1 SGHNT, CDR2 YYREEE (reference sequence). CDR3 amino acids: CASSPSWRESTDTQYF. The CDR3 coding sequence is TGTGCCAGCAGCCCCTCGTGGCGGGAGAGCACAGATACGCAGTATTTT.

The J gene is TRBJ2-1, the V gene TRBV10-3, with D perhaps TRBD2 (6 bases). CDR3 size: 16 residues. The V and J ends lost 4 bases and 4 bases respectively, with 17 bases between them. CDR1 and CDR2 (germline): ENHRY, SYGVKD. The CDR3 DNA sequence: TGTGCCATCAGTGGTGGGTCGGGCGGGGTTTACAATGAGCAGTTCTTC. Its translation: CAISGGSGGVYNEQFF.

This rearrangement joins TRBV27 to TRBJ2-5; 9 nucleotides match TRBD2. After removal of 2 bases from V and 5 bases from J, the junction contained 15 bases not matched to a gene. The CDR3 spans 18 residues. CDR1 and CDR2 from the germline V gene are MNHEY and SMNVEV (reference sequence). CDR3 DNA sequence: TGTGCCAGCAGTTTAATTCGTAGCGGGAGTGGCCGTGGCGAGACCCAGTACTTC. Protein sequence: CASSLIRSGSGRGETQYF.

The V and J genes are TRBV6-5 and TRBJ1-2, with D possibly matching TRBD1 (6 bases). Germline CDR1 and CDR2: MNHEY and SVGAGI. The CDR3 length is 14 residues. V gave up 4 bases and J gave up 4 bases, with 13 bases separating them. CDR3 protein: CASSSLRGSYGYTF. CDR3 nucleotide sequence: TGTGCCAGCAGTTCGCTCAGGGGTTCCTATGGCTACACCTTC.

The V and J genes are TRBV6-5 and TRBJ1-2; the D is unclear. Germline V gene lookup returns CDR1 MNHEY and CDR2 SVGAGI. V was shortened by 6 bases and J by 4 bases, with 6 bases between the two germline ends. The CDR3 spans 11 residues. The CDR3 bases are TGTGCCAGCAGCGGGTCCTATGGCTACACCTTC. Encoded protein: CASSGSYGYTF.

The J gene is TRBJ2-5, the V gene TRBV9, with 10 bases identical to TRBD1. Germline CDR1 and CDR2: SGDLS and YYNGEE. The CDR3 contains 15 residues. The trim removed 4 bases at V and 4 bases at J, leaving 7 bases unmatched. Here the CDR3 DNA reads TGTGCCAGCAGCCTCCGGGACAGGGGTTCAGAGACCCAGTACTTC. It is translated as CASSLRDRGSETQYF.

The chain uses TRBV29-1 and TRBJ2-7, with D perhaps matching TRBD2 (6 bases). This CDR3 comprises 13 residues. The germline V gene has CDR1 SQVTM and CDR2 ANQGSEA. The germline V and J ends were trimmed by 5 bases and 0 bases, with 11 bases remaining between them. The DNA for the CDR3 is TGCAGCGTTCGTAGCGGAAACTCCTACGAGCAGTACTTC. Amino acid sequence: CSVRSGNSYEQYF.

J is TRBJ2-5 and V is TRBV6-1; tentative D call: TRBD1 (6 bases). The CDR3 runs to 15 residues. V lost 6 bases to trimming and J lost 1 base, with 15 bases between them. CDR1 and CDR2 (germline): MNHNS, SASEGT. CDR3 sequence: CASSEGRGFQETQYF. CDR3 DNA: TGTGCCAGCAGCGAGGGTAGGGGGTTCCAAGAGACCCAGTACTTC.

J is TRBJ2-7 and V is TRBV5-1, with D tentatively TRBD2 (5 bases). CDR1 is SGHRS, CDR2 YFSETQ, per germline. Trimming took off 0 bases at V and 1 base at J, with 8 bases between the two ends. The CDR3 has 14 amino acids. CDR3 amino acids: CASSLGSGSYEQYF. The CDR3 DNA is TGCGCCAGCAGCTTGGGTTCGGGGTCCTACGAGCAGTACTTC.

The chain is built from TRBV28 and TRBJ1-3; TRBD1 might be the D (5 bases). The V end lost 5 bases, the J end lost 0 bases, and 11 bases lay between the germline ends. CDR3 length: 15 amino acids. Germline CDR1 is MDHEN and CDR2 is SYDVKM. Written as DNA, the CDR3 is TGTGCCAGCAGTCTCCAGACAGCCTCTGGAAACACCATATATTTT. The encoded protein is CASSLQTASGNTIYF.

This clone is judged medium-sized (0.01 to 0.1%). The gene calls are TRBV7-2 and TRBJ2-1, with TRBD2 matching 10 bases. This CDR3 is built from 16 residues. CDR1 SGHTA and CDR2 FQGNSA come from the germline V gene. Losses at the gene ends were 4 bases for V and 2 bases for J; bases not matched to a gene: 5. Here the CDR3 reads CASSSLAGGTYNEQFF. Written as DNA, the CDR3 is TGTGCCAGCAGCTCTTTAGCGGGGGGCACCTACAATGAGCAGTTCTTC.

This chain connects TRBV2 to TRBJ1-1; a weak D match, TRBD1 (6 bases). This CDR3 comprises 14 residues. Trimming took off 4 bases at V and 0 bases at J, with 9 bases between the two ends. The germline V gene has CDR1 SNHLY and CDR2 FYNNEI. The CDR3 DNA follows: TGTGCCAGCAGTGCCGGACAGCTGAACACTGAAGCTTTCTTT. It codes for CASSAGQLNTEAFF.

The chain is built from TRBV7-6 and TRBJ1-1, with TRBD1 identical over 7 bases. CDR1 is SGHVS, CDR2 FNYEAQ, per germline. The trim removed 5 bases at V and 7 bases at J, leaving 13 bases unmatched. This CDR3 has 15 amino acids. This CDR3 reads CASSPNRQGLDEAFF. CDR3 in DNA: TGTGCCAGCAGCCCTAATCGACAGGGTCTAGATGAAGCTTTCTTT. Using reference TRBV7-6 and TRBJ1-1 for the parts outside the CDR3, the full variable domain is GAGVSQSPRYKVTKRGQDVALRCDPISGHVSLYWYRQALGQGPEFLTYFNYEAQQDKSGLPNDRFSAERPEGSISTLTIQRTEQRDSAMYRCASSPNRQGLDEAFFGQGTRLTVV.

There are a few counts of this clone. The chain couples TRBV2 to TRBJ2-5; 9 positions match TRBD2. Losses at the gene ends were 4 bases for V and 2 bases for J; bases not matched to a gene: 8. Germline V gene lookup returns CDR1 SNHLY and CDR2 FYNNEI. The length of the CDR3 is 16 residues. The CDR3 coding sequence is TGTGCCAGCAGTGGTGCTAGCGGGGTTCAACAAGAGACCCAGTACTTC. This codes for CASSGASGVQQETQYF.

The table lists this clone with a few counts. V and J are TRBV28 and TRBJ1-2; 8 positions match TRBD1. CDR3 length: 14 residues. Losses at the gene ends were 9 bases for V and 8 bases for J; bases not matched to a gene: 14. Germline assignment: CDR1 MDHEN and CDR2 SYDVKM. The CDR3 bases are TGTGCCAGTTACAATCCCGACAGGGGTCGAGGCTACACCTTC. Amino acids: CASYNPDRGRGYTF.

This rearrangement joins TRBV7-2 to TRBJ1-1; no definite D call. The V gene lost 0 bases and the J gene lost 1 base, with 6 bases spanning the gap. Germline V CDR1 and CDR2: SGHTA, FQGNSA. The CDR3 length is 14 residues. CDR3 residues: CASSLASRNTEAFF. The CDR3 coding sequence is TGTGCCAGCAGCTTAGCCTCCAGGAACACTGAAGCTTTCTTT.